This T cell receptor (beta chain) originates from a study of Ad26.COV2.S vaccination and SARS-CoV-2 variants. This sample's treatment: approximately 18 received Ad26.COV2.S at low or high dose, single or two shots; about 5 received placebo; per-sample allocation not given. The study sampled participants on day 63 after the first vaccine or placebo injection. TCRdb's table, derived via immunoSEQ multiplex PCR, lists solely in-frame clones and lacks some. Seen here are roughly 380,000 clones, about 85% observed once, and the top ten hold around 3%. The V end was cut by 4 bases, the J end by 7 bases, with 19 bases between. CDR3 length: 16 residues. CDR1 is SGHDN, CDR2 FVKESK, per germline.

V usage is TRBV14 and J usage is TRBJ1-4; possible D gene TRBD1, 6 bases. The source was peripheral blood, collected in a trial of Ad26.COV2.S vaccine versus placebo. This TCR came from a person between 18 and 65 years old who received the Ad26.COV2.S COVID-19 vaccine or a placebo. CDR3 in DNA: TGTGCCAGCAGCCCTGCCTCGGACAGATTCTTTGAAAAACTGTTTTTT. It translates to CASSPASDRFFEKLFF.